These T cell receptor beta chains were read from a single sample in a study of blood T cell repertoires in COVID-19. Here immunoSEQ multiplex PCR was the method, and the copy in TCRdb shows in-frame clones only, minus some. This sample has approximately 240,000 clones, with around 90% found just once. Input material: PBMCs or T cells enriched from blood (not recorded which). The receptors shown here come from a woman in her late teens or twenties who had recovered from COVID-19. Each CDR3 is given with its conserved first and last residue. The D gene is left open where the match is weak. Expanded clones are given a class, and other clones once, few, many or no size at all.

NA	TRBV28	TRBJ1-5	NA	TGTGCCAGCAGCATCCATCAGCCCCAGCATTTT	CASSIHQPQHF
TRBD1	TRBV7-6	TRBJ1-3	NA	TGTGCCAGCAGCGCCCGGACAGGCAACTCTGGAAACACCATATATTTT	CASSARTGNSGNTIYF
TRBD1	TRBV28	TRBJ2-3	NA	TGTGCCAGCAGTTTGGGGGCACGACAGGGCCGCACAGATACGCAGTATTTT	CASSLGARQGRTDTQYF
NA	TRBV5-1	TRBJ1-2	NA	TGCGCCAGCAGCTTGGGACAGTATGGCTACACCTTC	CASSLGQYGYTF
TRBD1	TRBV27	TRBJ1-6	NA	TGTGCCAGCAGTTTGTGGGGACAGGGCAAGGTTAATTCACCCCTCCACTTT	CASSLWGQGKVNSPLHF
TRBD2	TRBV28	TRBJ2-7	NA	TGTGCCAGCAGCCTACCTCGACTAGCGGGACTCCCCTACGAGCAGTACTTC	CASSLPRLAGLPYEQYF
TRBD1	TRBV5-5	TRBJ1-2	NA	TGTGCCAGCAGCGGGCCCGGGACAGGGGGCGGCTATGGCTACACCTTC	CASSGPGTGGGYGYTF
TRBD1	TRBV3-1/TRBV3-2	TRBJ2-7	NA	TGTGCCAGCAGCCAGGCTGACAGGGGGGGGTACGAGCAGTACTTC	CASSQADRGGYEQYF
TRBD2	TRBV27	TRBJ2-1	NA	TGTGCCAGCAGTCAATCGGGACTAGCGGGATTGAGCTCCTACAATGAGCAGTTCTTC	CASSQSGLAGLSSYNEQFF
NA	TRBV29-1	TRBJ2-4	NA	TGCAGCGTTGTTGTCCCTCCTCTAGCCAAAAACATTCAGTACTTC	CSVVVPPLAKNIQYF
TRBD1	TRBV7-6	TRBJ2-7	NA	TGTGCCAGCAGGCCTGGACAGGGAGCCTACGAGCAGTACTTC	CASRPGQGAYEQYF
NA	TRBV27	TRBJ1-1	once	TGTGCCAGCAGTTTGTCAGTGAACACTGAAGCTTTCTTT	CASSLSVNTEAFF
NA	TRBV3-1/TRBV3-2	TRBJ2-7	NA	TGTGCCAGCAGCCAGTCCATAGCGGCCCGGGAGCAGTACTTC	CASSQSIAAREQYF
TRBD1	TRBV19	TRBJ2-2	NA	TGTGCCAGTATGCGAACAGGGGGGTGGACCGGGGAGCTGTTTTTT	CASMRTGGWTGELFF
TRBD1	TRBV28	TRBJ1-2	NA	TGTGCCAGCAGAAAGGGACAGCCTTATGGCTACACCTTC	CASRKGQPYGYTF
TRBD1	TRBV28	TRBJ1-2	NA	TGTGCCAGCAGTTCACCTATACAACGCCGAGGACAGGGAGGATTAGGCTATGGCTACACCTTC	CASSSPIQRRGQGGLGYGYTF
NA	TRBV2	TRBJ1-1	NA	TGTGCCAGCAGTGTATGGGAGAGGGAGTTTAACACTGAAGCTTTCTTT	CASSVWEREFNTEAFF
NA	TRBV18	TRBJ2-7	NA	TGTGCCAGCTCACCACGACTGGACACCCCATGGGAGCAGTACTTC	CASSPRLDTPWEQYF
TRBD1	TRBV10-3	TRBJ2-2	NA	TGTGCCATCAGTGCTGGTTTGGGACGACAGGGGTCGAACACCGGGGAGCTGTTTTTT	CAISAGLGRQGSNTGELFF
NA	TRBV12-3/TRBV12-4	TRBJ1-2	NA	TGTGCCAGCAGTTTAGGGGGCCCGGATGGCTACACCTTC	CASSLGGPDGYTF
TRBD1	TRBV4-1	TRBJ2-7	NA	TGCGCCAGCAGCCAATTTTACAGGGGTGGCTACGAGCAGTACTTC	CASSQFYRGGYEQYF
TRBD1	TRBV5-1	TRBJ1-1	NA	TGCGCCAGCGGCCAACAGGGGGTGACTGAAGCTTTCTTT	CASGQQGVTEAFF
NA	TRBV5-1	TRBJ1-1	NA	TGCGCCAGCAGCTCCAGCCCCGGGGACACTGAAGCTTTCTTT	CASSSSPGDTEAFF
TRBD1	TRBV7-8	TRBJ1-6	few	TGTGCCAGCAGCTTACTCCGGGACAGGGACTCACCCCTCCACTTT	CASSLLRDRDSPLHF
NA	TRBV24-1	TRBJ1-5	NA	TGTGCCACCAGTGCAGGGTTAAATCAGCCCCAGCATTTT	CATSAGLNQPQHF
NA	TRBV4-3	TRBJ1-4	once	TGCGCCAGCAGCCAAGAAGACAGAACTAATGAAAAACTGTTTTTT	CASSQEDRTNEKLFF
TRBD1	TRBV28	TRBJ2-1	NA	TGTGCCAGCAGTCAAGGGACAGCTTACAATGAGCAGTTCTTC	CASSQGTAYNEQFF
TRBD1	TRBV28	TRBJ2-5	NA	TGTGCCAGCAGTGACCGGGACAGGGTTTACCAAGAGACCCAGTACTTC	CASSDRDRVYQETQYF
TRBD1	TRBV6-5	TRBJ2-5	NA	TGTGCCAGCACCTCGGACAGGGTTACAGAGACCCAGTACTTC	CASTSDRVTETQYF
TRBD2	TRBV15	TRBJ2-3	NA	TGTGCCACCAGCACGCGACTAGCGGGGGGAACGCTCTCAGATACGCAGTATTTT	CATSTRLAGGTLSDTQYF
NA	TRBV18	TRBJ2-7	NA	TGTGCCAGCTCACCAAGCCGGGTCGAGCAGTACTTC	CASSPSRVEQYF
NA	TRBV24-1	TRBJ2-3	few	TGTGCCACCAGTGGAGGTGGCACAGATACGCAGTATTTT	CATSGGGTDTQYF
TRBD2	TRBV4-2	TRBJ2-7	NA	TGTGCCAGCAGCCAGGGGACTAGCGGGCCCCTTGAGCAGTACTTC	CASSQGTSGPLEQYF
NA	TRBV19	TRBJ2-2	NA	TGTGCCAGTAACAGGGCCAATTGGGGGGAGCTGTTTTTT	CASNRANWGELFF
TRBD1	TRBV27	TRBJ2-4	NA	TGTGCCAGCAGTCCCAGGGGGCAGGGAAGTGCAAACATTCAGTACTTC	CASSPRGQGSANIQYF
TRBD1	TRBV19	TRBJ1-5	NA	TGTGCCAGTAGTATACAGGGGGGCAATCAGCCCCAGCATTTT	CASSIQGGNQPQHF
NA	TRBV18	TRBJ1-1	NA	TGTGCCAGCTCACCACGGTTAGGGATTGAGGGCACTGAAGCTTTCTTT	CASSPRLGIEGTEAFF
NA	TRBV19	TRBJ2-5	NA	TGTGCCAGTAGTATAAGGAGGGATCGAGAGACCCAGTACTTC	CASSIRRDRETQYF
TRBD1	TRBV6-6	TRBJ1-5	NA	TGTGCCAGCAGTCCAGACCGGGACAGCATGTATAGCAATCAGCCCCAGCATTTT	CASSPDRDSMYSNQPQHF
NA	TRBV6-2/TRBV6-3	TRBJ1-1	NA	TGTGCCAGCAGTTCTATGAGCACTGAAGCTTTCTTT	CASSSMSTEAFF
NA	TRBV4-3	TRBJ1-1	NA	TGCGCCAGCAGCCCTTCTGGGAGGGTGGACACTGAAGCTTTCTTT	CASSPSGRVDTEAFF
NA	TRBV3-1/TRBV3-2	TRBJ2-1	NA	TGTGCCAGCAGCCAAGATACCGGGACCTACAATGAGCAGTTCTTC	CASSQDTGTYNEQFF
NA	TRBV28	TRBJ1-1	NA	TGTGCCAGCAGTTCCGGGACACTCGAGTTGAACACTGAAGCTTTCTTT	CASSSGTLELNTEAFF
NA	TRBV12-5	TRBJ2-2	NA	TGTGCTAGTGGTTCGCCACAGAACACCGGGGAGCTGTTTTTT	CASGSPQNTGELFF
TRBD2	TRBV24-1	TRBJ2-1	NA	TGTGCCACCAGTGACCAGGGACTAGCGCTCAATGAGCAGTTCTTC	CATSDQGLALNEQFF